This record looks at one T cell receptor beta chain sequence and its context. No antigen is known for it. The data belong to a study of long-term antiretroviral therapy in people with HIV. Study-level findings and limits: Control repertoires displayed wider CDR3 length ranges than the HIV repertoires. Pre-ART clonal expansion yielded clones that dominated the repertoire at all time points.

Assay version v3.0 of immunoSEQ was used, and it was run at survey level. The sequencing target was 40,000-50,000 T-cell genomes per sample. Using immunoSEQ multiplex PCR, the repertoire was profiled, and TCRdb retains in-frame clones only, with some absent. The sample yields 20,000 to 30,000 clones, about 80% seen once. The length of the CDR3 is 15 residues. V shed 0 bases and J shed 4 bases, with 10 bases lying between them. Germline assignment: CDR1 LNHDA and CDR2 SQIVND (reference sequence). Sequencing used unsorted PBMCs, obtained 4.4 years after starting antiretroviral therapy. The chain combines TRBV19 with TRBJ1-5, with D possibly being TRBD1 (6 bases). This TCR was sampled from a man aged 25-40 years with HIV. CDR3 DNA: TGTGCCAGTAGTATAGACAGGGGAAGGAATCAGCCCCAGCATTTT. Translation gives CASSIDRGRNQPQHF.